The T cell receptor (beta chain) under discussion was sequenced for a study of tumor-infiltrating lymphocytes in primary liver carcinoma. Blood RNA was derived from unsorted whole blood, and germline DNA was extracted too. A primer in the constant region served to generate TCR beta cDNA from 500 to 600 ng of total RNA. Investigators got TCR beta libraries out of three nested multiplex PCR rounds, done with slightly modified ARM-PCR. Use of TRBV1-TRBV30 forward primers with a C-beta reverse primer characterized the first two PCR rounds, which lasted approximately 11 cycles each. MiXCR was run by TCRdb on the multiplex PCR reads, yielding one entry per CDR3 protein. The sample lists about 310,000 distinct CDR3 sequences; more than 55% were seen once. This CDR3 region has 15 residues. Trimming took 2 bases from V and 8 from J; bases not matched to a gene: 7. CDR1 is MNHEY and CDR2 is SVGEGT in the germline V gene.

The V gene is TRBV6-2 or TRBV6-3, the J gene TRBJ2-1, with TRBD2 matching over 9 bases. The sequence was collected from a woman in her twenties or thirties with primary liver carcinoma and hepatitis B virus infection. Sequences were obtained from peripheral blood. The CDR3, as DNA: TGTGCCAGCAGTTACGTTAGCGGGAGCCCCCATGAGCAGTTCTTC. It is translated as CASSYVSGSPHEQFF.